What follows is one TCR beta chain and its context. This sample includes further DNA sequences coding for the same CDR3. Researchers ran the PCR with 60 Vbeta and 13 Jbeta primers. Measured with immunoSEQ multiplex PCR; TCRdb has only the in-frame clones, and not every one. The data hold about 140,000 clones, with 68% observed a single time. This sample was included in a study of cytomegalovirus exposure and HLA in healthy donors. Trimming removed 2 bases at V and 2 bases at J, with 9 bases between. CDR3 length: 15 amino acids. CDR1 is SGHTA and CDR2 is FQGTGA in the germline V gene. Sequenced sample: PBMCs. The sequence was collected from a man in his 60s in good health and CMV-seronegative. The chain couples TRBV7-3 to TRBJ2-2, with D unclear. The CDR3 coding sequence is TGTGCCAGCAGCTTATCCGGCGGAAACACCGGGGAGCTGTTTTTT. Its protein product is CASSLSGGNTGELFF.